Below are 28 T cell receptor beta chains sequenced from a single sample in a study of molecular identifiers for immune sequencing clone quantification. MiXCR, run by TCRdb on the PCR reads, gives a single entry per CDR3 protein. Here the sample spans more than 550,000 distinct CDR3 sequences, roughly 27% being singletons. The sample consisted of naive CD8+ T cells from blood, with Jurkat cell RNA spiked in. Subset here: FACS-sorted CD8+CD4-CCR7+CD45RA+ naive T cells. The source of these receptors is a human donor in good health. Some libraries in this study had Jurkat cell RNA spiked in.

This clonotype was counted many times. The V and J genes are TRBV12-3 or TRBV12-4 and TRBJ2-3; 14 bases line up with TRBD2. V dropped 5 bases and J dropped 3; count of bases not matched to a gene: 13. The CDR3 extends over 19 amino acids. The CDR3 coding sequence is TGTGCCAGCAGTATCCGACTAGCGGGGGGGCAGTTTTTGACAGATACGCAGTATTTT. It encodes CASSIRLAGGQFLTDTQYF.

This clonotype was picked up a small number of times. CDR3 loop: CASSRENQETQYF. Here the CDR3 DNA reads TGCGCCAGCAGCCGGGAAAACCAAGAGACCCAGTACTTC. The chain employs TRBV5-1 and TRBJ2-5; D perhaps matches TRBD2 (5 bases). Between the trimmed V and J ends, which lost 4 bases and 0 bases, there was a span of 7 bases. The CDR3 consists of 13 residues. Germline V gene lookup returns CDR1 SGHRS and CDR2 YFSETQ.

This clonotype was seen at least ten times. This chain uses TRBV7-2 with TRBJ2-7; maybe TRBD2 (6 bases). The CDR3 runs 13 residues. Trimming left V 3 bases short and J 6 bases short, with 12 bases between. Germline V gives CDR1 SGHTA, CDR2 FQGNSA. Written as DNA, the CDR3 is TGTGCCAGCAGCTTCCTGACTAGTTCCGAGCAGTACTTC. The encoded protein is CASSFLTSSEQYF.

This clonotype was counted many times. V is TRBV4-3 and J is TRBJ2-7, with D possibly being TRBD1 (5 bases). The CDR3 has 15 amino acids. The germline V and J ends were trimmed by 0 bases and 3 bases, with 12 bases remaining between them. Germline-derived CDR1 and CDR2 are LGHNA and YSLEER. The DNA of the CDR3 is TGCGCCAGCAGCCAAGATAGACAGACGAGCTACGAGCAGTACTTC. It specifies CASSQDRQTSYEQYF.

The table lists this clonotype with many counts. This sequence joins TRBV12-3 or TRBV12-4 and TRBJ2-7, with D unresolved. The V end was cut by 7 bases, the J end by 3 bases, with 13 bases between. The CDR3 consists of 13 residues. The CDR3: CASKPDGVYEQYF. Written as DNA, the CDR3 is TGTGCCAGCAAACCGGACGGAGTCTACGAGCAGTACTTC.

This clonotype was observed a handful of times. The genes are TRBV27 and TRBJ1-1, with D uncertain. There are 14 residues in the CDR3. Germline assignment: CDR1 MNHEY and CDR2 SMNVEV (reference sequence). V was shortened by 4 bases and J by 0 bases, with 9 bases between the two germline ends. The CDR3, as DNA: TGTGCCAGCAGTTCCCTGGCCTTGAACACTGAAGCTTTCTTT. It codes for CASSSLALNTEAFF.

The chain combines TRBV3-1 with TRBJ2-7; 9 nucleotides agree with TRBD1. V gave up 5 bases and J gave up 3 bases; unmatched junction bases: 8. CDR3 size: 15 residues. Germline V gives CDR1 LGHDT, CDR2 YNNKEL (reference sequence). The CDR3 DNA reads TGTGCCAGCAGCGATCCGGGACAGGGAAACTACGAGCAGTACTTC. Its translation: CASSDPGQGNYEQYF.

This clonotype was seen at least ten times. The chain uses TRBV7-8 and TRBJ1-5; 7 nucleotides line up with TRBD1. The CDR3 loop spans 15 amino acids. In germline, CDR1 is SGHVS, CDR2 FQNEAQ. V lost 5 bases and J lost 0; bases outside the gene matches: 4. The DNA for the CDR3 is TGTGCCAGCAGCAACACAGGGGCTAGCAATCAGCCCCAGCATTTT. This gives the protein CASSNTGASNQPQHF.

This clonotype was seen only a few times. The rearrangement uses TRBV11-2 and TRBJ2-3, with D tentatively TRBD1 (5 bases). This CDR3 contains 15 residues. V was clipped by 1 base and J by 3 bases, with 11 bases between them. From germline, CDR1 is SGHAT and CDR2 FQNNGV. CDR3 sequence (DNA): TGTGCCAGCAGCTTAGGTCCCAGGGATACAGATACGCAGTATTTT. Its translation: CASSLGPRDTDTQYF.

Of note for this clonotype: Given a much more abundant clone one base away, this may be a read error. The V gene is TRBV5-6, the J gene TRBJ2-7; D ambiguous. CDR3 length: 14 amino acids. The germline gives CDR1 SGHDT, CDR2 YYEEEE. The chain's CDR3 is CASSLAANSYEQCF. The CDR3 DNA sequence: TGTGCCAGCAGCTTGGCAGCCAACTCCTACGAGCAGTGCTTC.

This clonotype was observed a few times. The chain is built from TRBV7-6 and TRBJ1-1; weak D call: TRBD1 (5 bases). The CDR3 spans 13 residues. Trimming cost V 1 base and J 5 bases, with 8 bases left between them. CDR1 is SGHVS and CDR2 is FNYEAQ in the germline V gene. CDR3 amino acids: CASSLGDRTEAFF. CDR3 in DNA: TGTGCCAGCAGCTTAGGGGACCGGACTGAAGCTTTCTTT.

In this sample, this clonotype turned up many times. This chain connects TRBV27 to TRBJ2-7; TRBD1 aligns across 11 bases. Trimming at V came to 2 bases and at J to 5 bases, leaving 2 bases not matched to a gene. This CDR3 comprises 14 residues. Germline lookup yields CDR1 MNHEY and CDR2 SMNVEV (reference sequence). The CDR3 DNA is TGTGCCAGCAGTTTAGGGACAGGGGGAGACGAGCAGTACTTC. It translates to CASSLGTGGDEQYF.

This clonotype was recorded a few times. This sequence joins TRBV27 and TRBJ1-5; D call uncertain. Germline V CDR1 and CDR2: MNHEY, SMNVEV (reference sequence). V lost 3 bases and J 2 bases, leaving 8 bases between the germline ends. The CDR3 has 14 amino acids. The CDR3 DNA reads TGTGCCAGCAGTTTGACACTCGGCAATCAGCCCCAGCATTTT. Protein product: CASSLTLGNQPQHF.

The chain carries TRBV7-9 and TRBJ2-1; 7 nucleotides line up with TRBD1. The CDR3 contains 15 residues. Germline values: CDR1 SEHNR, CDR2 FQNEAQ (reference sequence). Trimming cost V 1 base and J 3 bases; bases outside gene matches: 3. The CDR3 reads CASSLVGGDYNEQFF. DNA of the CDR3: TGTGCCAGCAGCTTAGTAGGGGGCGACTACAATGAGCAGTTCTTC.

This clonotype came up a few times. V is TRBV4-3 and J is TRBJ2-1; 11 positions agree with TRBD2. The germline CDR1 and CDR2 sequences are LGHNA and YSLEER. The CDR3 runs 16 residues. V lost 5 bases, J lost 8 bases, and 11 bases stayed unmatched. The CDR3 bases are TGCGCCAGCAGCGAGACTAGCGGGACCCCGAGGGATGAGCAGTTCTTC. It codes for CASSETSGTPRDEQFF.

This clonotype was seen repeatedly, ten times or more. The chain carries TRBV4-3 and TRBJ2-3, with 7 nucleotides matching TRBD2. Trimming cost V 0 bases and J 1 base; bases outside gene matches: 7. There are 17 residues in the CDR3. Germline CDR1 and CDR2: LGHNA and YSLEER. CDR3 in amino acids: CASSQDRAGAGTDTQYF. In nucleotides, the CDR3 is TGCGCCAGCAGCCAAGATAGGGCGGGAGCAGGCACAGATACGCAGTATTTT.

This clonotype was recorded at least ten times. For the CDR3, the DNA is TGTGCCAGCAGCCAACAGGGTTCCCTAGAGACCCAGTACTTC. Its protein is CASSQQGSLETQYF. This chain links TRBV7-9 with TRBJ2-5, with D tentatively TRBD1 (6 bases). This CDR3 region has 14 residues. Per germline, CDR1 SEHNR and CDR2 FQNEAQ (reference sequence). V lost 5 bases and J lost 4, with 14 bases in between. Using reference TRBV7-9 and TRBJ2-5 for the parts outside the CDR3, the full variable domain is DTGVSQNPRHKITKRGQNVTFRCDPISEHNRLYWYRQTLGQGPEFLTYFQNEAQLEKSRLLSDRFSAERPKGSFSTLEIQRTEQGDSAMYLCASSQQGSLETQYFGPGTRLLVL.

The chain uses TRBV7-7 and TRBJ2-7; D might be TRBD1 (6 bases). With 5 bases removed from V and 5 bases from J, the gap between germline ends came to 13 bases. This CDR3 has 13 amino acids. Germline V lookup: CDR1 SSHAT, CDR2 FNYEAQ (reference sequence). The CDR3 loop is CASSIPGENEQYF. CDR3 nucleotides: TGTGCCAGCAGCATTCCAGGGGAGAACGAGCAGTACTTC. The whole variable domain, remainder taken from reference TRBV7-7 and TRBJ2-7, is GAGVSQSPRYKVTKRGQDVTLRCDPISSHATLYWYQQALGQGPEFLTYFNYEAQPDKSGLPSDRFSAERPEGSISTLTIQRTEQRDSAMYRCASSIPGENEQYFGPGTRLTVT.

The rearrangement joins TRBV13 to TRBJ2-2, with D unclear. The V gene's germline CDR1 is PRHDT and CDR2 FYEKMQ (reference sequence). Trimming took off 6 bases at V and 6 bases at J, with 17 bases between the two ends. The CDR3 is 15 amino acids. CDR3 coding DNA: TGTGCCAGCAGTTATACCGTCGAGTGGGCCGGGGAGCTGTTTTTT. It yields the protein CASSYTVEWAGELFF.

This clonotype was observed a few times. The chain has TRBV20-1 and TRBJ2-4; 10 bases match TRBD1. J was trimmed by 2 bases and V by 5 bases; bases with no gene match: 3. Germline lookup yields CDR1 DFQATT and CDR2 SNEGSKA (reference sequence). This CDR3 is 14 amino acids long. CDR3 DNA sequence: TGCAGTGCTGGACAGGGGGTACCCAAAAACATTCAGTACTTC. It encodes CSAGQGVPKNIQYF.

This clonotype was counted many times. The chain recombines TRBV11-2 with TRBJ2-3; D is perhaps TRBD1 or TRBD2 (5 bases each). This CDR3 comprises 12 residues. With 4 bases removed from V and 4 bases from J, the gap between germline ends came to 6 bases. Germline CDR1 SGHAT, CDR2 FQNNGV. The DNA of the CDR3 is TGTGCCAGCAGCTGGGGACCAGATACGCAGTATTTT. Protein: CASSWGPDTQYF.

The chain combines TRBV6-2 or TRBV6-3 with TRBJ2-7, with unresolved D. The germline V and J ends were trimmed by 8 bases and 4 bases, with 12 bases remaining between them. This CDR3 contains 12 residues. Germline values: CDR1 MNHEY, CDR2 SVGEGT. The CDR3 DNA reads as TGTGCCAGCTCCTTCGCGGTTTACGAGCAGTACTTC. This translates into CASSFAVYEQYF.

This clonotype was recorded at least ten times. Compared with germline, one end of the junction differs, possibly owing to a read error. This chain joins TRBV12-3 or TRBV12-4 and TRBJ2-5; D might be TRBD1 (6 bases). CDR3 size: 14 residues. The CDR3 loop is CASSLTGYQETQYF. In nucleotides, the CDR3 is TGCGCCAGCAGCTTGACAGGATATCAAGAGACCCAGTACTTC.

Regarding this clonotype: Since no conserved phenylalanine or tryptophan closes the CDR3, a read error is the likely cause. The chain uses TRBV7-4 and TRBJ1-6; D unresolved. V lost 1 base and J 7 bases, leaving 23 bases between the germline ends. The length of the CDR3 is 19 residues. Germline CDR1 and CDR2: SGHVT and SQSDAQ. Here the CDR3 DNA reads TGTGCCAGCAGCTTAGAGGGAGGTCGTCCAGGCCATTCAAATTCACCCCTCCACCTT. As protein: CASSLEGGRPGHSNSPLHL.

The chain links TRBV20-1 to TRBJ1-3; D gene unclear. Trimming took off 1 base at V and 3 bases at J, with 7 bases between the two ends. The CDR3 covers 13 residues. In germline, CDR1 is DFQATT, CDR2 SNEGSKA (reference sequence). This CDR3 reads CSARAEGGNTIYF. The CDR3 bases are TGCAGTGCTAGAGCAGAGGGTGGAAACACCATATATTTT.

The chain joins TRBV18 to TRBJ1-2; TRBD1 might be the D (5 bases). Germline loops: CDR1 KGHSH, CDR2 LQKENI. The CDR3 is 14 amino acids. V gave up 0 bases and J gave up 4 bases, with 9 bases separating them. In DNA, the CDR3 is TGTGCCAGCTCACCACCGTCTGGGACCTATGGCTACACCTTC. Translation: CASSPPSGTYGYTF.

The chain has TRBV12-3 or TRBV12-4 and TRBJ2-7, with D perhaps TRBD1 or TRBD2 (5 bases each). This CDR3 has 13 residues. With 6 bases removed from V and 2 bases from J, the gap between germline ends came to 11 bases. The CDR3 here is CASRGVSTYEQYF. DNA of the CDR3: TGTGCCAGCAGGGGGGTAAGCACCTACGAGCAGTACTTC.

This clonotype was detected many times. The chain combines TRBV5-5 with TRBJ2-7, with D possibly being TRBD1 (6 bases). The CDR3 extends over 14 amino acids. In germline, CDR1 is SGHKS, CDR2 YYEKEE (reference sequence). V was shortened by 4 bases and J by 3 bases, with 14 bases between the two germline ends. The CDR3 loop reads CASSLMGAFYEQYF. The CDR3 nucleotides are TGTGCCAGCAGCCTGATGGGGGCCTTCTACGAGCAGTACTTC.